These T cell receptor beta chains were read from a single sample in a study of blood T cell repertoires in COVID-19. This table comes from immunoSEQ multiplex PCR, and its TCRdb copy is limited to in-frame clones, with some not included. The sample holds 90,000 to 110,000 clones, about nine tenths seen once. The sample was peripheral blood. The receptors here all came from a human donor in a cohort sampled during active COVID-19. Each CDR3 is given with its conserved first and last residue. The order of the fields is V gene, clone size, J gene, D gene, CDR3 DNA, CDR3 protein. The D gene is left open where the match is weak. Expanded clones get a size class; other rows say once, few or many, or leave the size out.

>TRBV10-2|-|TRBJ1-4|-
TGCGCCAGCAGTGACGGGGGTGAAAAACTGTTTTTT
CASSDGGEKLFF
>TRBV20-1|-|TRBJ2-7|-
-
CSACVPGVSEQYF
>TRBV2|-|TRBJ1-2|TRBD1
TGTGCCAGCAGTACCAGGGACAGGGGCTACACCTTC
CASSTRDRGYTF
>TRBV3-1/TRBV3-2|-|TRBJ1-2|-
TGTGCCAGCAGCCAAGGGGACATCTTTTTTGGGGGCTACACCTTC
CASSQGDIFFGGYTF
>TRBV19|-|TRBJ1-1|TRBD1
TGTGCCAGTTCCCGACAGGGGGCTGAAGCTTTCTTT
CASSRQGAEAFF
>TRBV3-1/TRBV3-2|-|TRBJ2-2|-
TGTGCCAGCAGCCAAGCACCCGCAGGGGCCCTCAACACCGGGGAGCTGTTTTTT
CASSQAPAGALNTGELFF
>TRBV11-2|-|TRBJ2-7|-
TGTGCCAGCAGCTTGATTAGGGAGTTGGGCGAGCAGTACTTC
CASSLIRELGEQYF
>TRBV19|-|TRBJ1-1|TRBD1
TGTGCCAGTAGTAACCATCGACAGGGTTTCACTGAAGCTTTCTTT
CASSNHRQGFTEAFF
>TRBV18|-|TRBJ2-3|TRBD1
TGTGCCAGCTCTCCTGTCAGGGGGAGTTTAGCAGATACGCAGTATTTT
CASSPVRGSLADTQYF
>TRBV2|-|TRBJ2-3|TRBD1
TGTGCCAGCAGTGACCAGGGGGTACCCACAGATACGCAGTATTTT
CASSDQGVPTDTQYF
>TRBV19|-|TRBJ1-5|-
TGTGCCAGTAGTATCAATCGCCGGGGAAATCAGCCCCAGCATTTT
CASSINRRGNQPQHF
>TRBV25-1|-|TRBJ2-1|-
TGTGCCAGCAGTCCGGGACACTCGACCTACAATGAGCAGTTCTTC
CASSPGHSTYNEQFF
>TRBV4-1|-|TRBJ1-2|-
TGCGCCAGCAGCCCCGACAGGTCCTATGGCTACACCTTC
CASSPDRSYGYTF
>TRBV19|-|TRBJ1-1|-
TGTGCCAGTAGTTGGAGGGAGACAGAGCTGAACACTGAAGCTTTCTTT
CASSWRETELNTEAFF
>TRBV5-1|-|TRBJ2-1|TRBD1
TGCGCCAGCAGCTTGGAGCAGGGGGCGGGAGAGCAGTTCTTC
CASSLEQGAGEQFF
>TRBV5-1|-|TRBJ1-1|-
TGCGCCAGCAGTACCACCGGGACTAAGATGGACACTGAAGCTTTCTTT
CASSTTGTKMDTEAFF
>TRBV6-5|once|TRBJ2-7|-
TGTGCCAGCAGCCTAACACAGGGAGCCAAGTACGAGCAGTACTTC
CASSLTQGAKYEQYF
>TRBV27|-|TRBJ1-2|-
TGTGCCAGCAGTTTAGGAGAAAATAACTATGGCTACACCTTC
CASSLGENNYGYTF
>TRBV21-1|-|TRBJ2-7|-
TGTGAAAAACCGGGACTCTCCTACGAGCAGTACTTC
CEKPGLSYEQYF
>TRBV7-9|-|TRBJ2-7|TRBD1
TGTGCCAGCAGCGCTCCAGGGGGCGAGCAGTACTTC
CASSAPGGEQYF
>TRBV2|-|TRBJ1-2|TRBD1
TGTGCCAGCAGTGGGCAGGGGGCTAGCTATGGCTACACCTTC
CASSGQGASYGYTF
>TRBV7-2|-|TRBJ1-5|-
TGTGCCAGCAGCTTATGGCTGGGAGACCAGCCCCAGCATTTT
CASSLWLGDQPQHF
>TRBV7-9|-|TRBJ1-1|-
TGTGCCAGCAGCTTCGCCGGGACTGAAGCTTTCTTT
CASSFAGTEAFF
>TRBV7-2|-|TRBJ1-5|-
TGTGCCAGCAGCCTTGGACAGAACGATCAGCCCCAGCATTTT
CASSLGQNDQPQHF
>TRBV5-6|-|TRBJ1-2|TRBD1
TGTGCCAGCAGCCAGAACCTTCCTGGAGGGGGCCATGGCTACACCTTC
CASSQNLPGGGHGYTF
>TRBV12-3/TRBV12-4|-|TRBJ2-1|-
TGTGCCAGCAGCAATCTAGAGGCGGGCGGGCGATTCTTC
CASSNLEAGGRFF
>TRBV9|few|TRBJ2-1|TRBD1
TGTGCCAGCGAGTCTGGGACAGGGAAGAATGAGCAGTTCTTC
CASESGTGKNEQFF
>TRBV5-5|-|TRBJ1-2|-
TGTGCCAGCAGCTTGGATCCGACAGCCCGAAACTATGGCTACACCTTC
CASSLDPTARNYGYTF